A selection of T cell receptor beta chains follows, all from one sample in a study of long-term antiretroviral therapy in people with HIV. This table comes from immunoSEQ multiplex PCR, and its TCRdb copy is limited to in-frame clones, with some not included. The profile covers just over 35,000 clones, with over 90% appearing a single time and roughly 4% taken by the ten largest. Sample: unsorted PBMCs, taken 4.1 years after starting antiretroviral therapy. These receptors all come from a woman in her forties or fifties with HIV. Both conserved end residues are part of each CDR3. Each record gives: D gene, CDR3 length, V gene, clone size, J gene, CDR3 protein, CDR3 DNA. D genes are given only for firm matches. For some rows the clone size is stated as once, few or many, or as a class when expanded; others skip it.

>TRBD1|16|TRBV11-2|.|TRBJ1-5
CASRDTGGGRNQPQHF
TGTGCCAGCAGGGATACAGGGGGAGGAAGGAATCAGCCCCAGCATTTT
>.|14|TRBV7-9|.|TRBJ1-1
CASSLADGKAEAFF
TGTGCCAGCAGCTTAGCCGACGGGAAGGCTGAAGCTTTCTTT
>TRBD1|17|TRBV7-2|.|TRBJ1-6
CASSLGRTGTGNSPLHF
TGTGCCAGCAGCTTAGGCCGAACCGGGACAGGGAATTCACCCCTCCACTTT
>TRBD2|15|TRBV7-2|.|TRBJ2-5
CASSLASSGGAYQYF
TGTGCCAGCAGCTTAGCGTCTAGCGGGGGGGCATATCAGTACTTC
>.|13|TRBV6-6|.|TRBJ2-3
CASRRLITDTQYF
TGTGCCAGCCGCCGACTGATCACAGATACGCAGTATTTT
>.|14|TRBV30|.|TRBJ1-2
CAWSDGTGGYGYTF
TGTGCCTGGAGTGATGGGACCGGGGGCTATGGCTACACCTTC
>TRBD2|14|TRBV5-1|.|TRBJ2-1
CASSDGGAFHEQFF
TGCGCCAGCAGCGACGGGGGGGCCTTTCATGAGCAGTTCTTC
>TRBD1|16|TRBV5-8|.|TRBJ1-6
CASSPDRVTYNSPLHF
TGTGCCAGCAGCCCGGACAGGGTGACCTATAATTCACCCCTCCACTTT
>.|18|TRBV9|.|TRBJ2-5
CASSKSRLGGTDQETQYF
TGTGCCAGCAGCAAATCGAGGCTTGGCGGGACGGACCAAGAGACCCAGTACTTC
>.|14|TRBV7-9|.|TRBJ2-3
CASSLGLATDTQYF
TGTGCCAGCAGTCTGGGCCTCGCCACAGATACGCAGTATTTT
>TRBD1|14|TRBV14|few|TRBJ2-7
CASSHLGQSYEQYF
TGTGCCAGCAGCCACCTGGGACAGAGCTACGAGCAGTACTTC
>TRBD2|17|TRBV5-5|.|TRBJ2-2
CASSSGLAVVNTGELFF
TGTGCCAGCAGCTCGGGACTAGCGGTGGTGAACACCGGGGAGCTGTTTTTT
>TRBD2|15|TRBV27|.|TRBJ2-3
CASSLSAGGTDTQYF
TGTGCCAGCAGTTTATCAGCGGGGGGCACAGATACGCAGTATTTT
>TRBD1|15|TRBV6-1|.|TRBJ2-7
CASSEDRSSSYEQYF
TGTGCCAGCAGTGAGGACAGGTCAAGCTCCTACGAGCAGTACTTC
>.|15|TRBV7-3|.|TRBJ1-6
CASSLRGGGNSPLHF
TGTGCCAGCAGCTTAAGAGGGGGGGGGAATTCACCCCTCCACTTT
>TRBD1|13|TRBV29-1|.|TRBJ1-1
CSVESNRDRGAFF
TGCAGCGTTGAATCGAACCGGGACAGGGGAGCTTTCTTT
>.|12|TRBV23-1|.|TRBJ1-2
CASTRGWWGYTF
TGCGCCAGTACCCGGGGGTGGTGGGGCTACACCTTC
>.|11|TRBV7-9|.|TRBJ2-7
CAVPVSREQYF
TGTGCCGTCCCGGTTTCGCGGGAGCAGTACTTC